The T cell receptor beta chain described here comes from a study of blood T cell repertoires in COVID-19. The method was immunoSEQ multiplex PCR; TCRdb's version includes in-frame clones alone and lacks a portion of them. This table holds just under 350,000 clones, about 88% found once. The material sequenced was peripheral blood. The origin of this receptor is a woman aged 70-85 years with COVID-19, enrolled during active disease.

The CDR3 loop reads CAITGVGDTQYF. CDR3 DNA sequence: TGTGCCATCACGGGGGTGGGAGATACGCAGTATTTT. The rearrangement joins TRBV10-3 to TRBJ2-3, with a weak D call TRBD2 (6 bases). This CDR3 contains 12 residues. Germline lookup yields CDR1 ENHRY and CDR2 SYGVKD. Trimming took off 7 bases at V and 5 bases at J, with 10 bases between the two ends.